These 9 T cell receptor beta chains were sequenced from one sample in a study of T cell repertoires in aging, cancer and after chemotherapy. TRB rearrangements spanning V, D and J were amplified using mixed TRB-A/B primers. MiXCR, applied by TCRdb to the multiplex PCR reads, yields one record per CDR3 protein. The sample holds 2,000 to 2,500 distinct CDR3 sequences, around 24% seen once. Peripheral blood genomic DNA, not sorted cells or RNA, was the template. Material for sequencing was blood. The receptors shown here come from a human donor with a solid tumor.

This clonotype has just a few counts. V gene TRBV12-3 or TRBV12-4 combines with J gene TRBJ2-1; TRBD2 agrees at 12 bases. J gave up 5 bases and V 4 bases, and 3 bases lay outside the gene matches. The CDR3 loop spans 15 amino acids. Written as DNA, the CDR3 is TGTGCCAGCAGTTCGACTAGCGGGGGAAACAATGAGCAGTTCTTC. It codes for CASSSTSGGNNEQFF.

The rearrangement links TRBV5-6 to TRBJ1-6; tentative D call: TRBD1 (5 bases). This CDR3 comprises 13 residues. Germline CDR1 reads SGHDT; CDR2 reads YYEEEE. V lost 1 base to trimming and J lost 9 bases, with 8 bases between them. CDR3 in DNA: TGTGCCAGCAGCTTGAGACAGTCTTCACCCCTCCACTTT. This codes for CASSLRQSSPLHF.

The chain joins TRBV5-1 to TRBJ2-7; perhaps TRBD2 as D (6 bases). CDR3 length: 14 amino acids. Trimming took 6 bases from V and 6 from J, leaving 19 bases between them. Germline V lookup: CDR1 SGHRS, CDR2 YFSETQ. The CDR3 here is CASTRGGAHGEQYF. As DNA, the CDR3 is TGCGCCAGCACCCGAGGCGGGGCCCACGGCGAGCAGTACTTC.

The V call is TRBV7-2, the J call TRBJ1-1; 7 nucleotides align to TRBD1. Trimming at V came to 5 bases and at J to 1 base, leaving 7 bases not matched to a gene. From germline, CDR1 is SGHTA and CDR2 FQGNSA. This CDR3 spans 15 amino acids. CDR3 coding DNA: TGTGCCAGCAGCCCCCGGACAGGATCGAACACTGAAGCTTTCTTT. As protein: CASSPRTGSNTEAFF.

The chain joins TRBV20-1 to TRBJ1-6, with D possibly TRBD1 on 5 matching bases. The CDR3 extends over 16 amino acids. V lost 6 bases, J lost 3 bases, and 18 bases lay in between. Germline lookup yields CDR1 DFQATT and CDR2 SNEGSKA (reference sequence). As DNA, the CDR3 is TGCAGTGCATCGCCTGCCGGGGGGAGCTATAATTCACCCCTCCACTTT. It yields the protein CSASPAGGSYNSPLHF.

There are a few counts of this clonotype. V and J are TRBV9 and TRBJ2-1, with TRBD2 identical over 13 bases. The CDR3 totals 16 residues. V gave up 3 bases and J gave up 7 bases; unmatched junction bases: 7. Germline V gives CDR1 SGDLS, CDR2 YYNGEE. The CDR3 DNA follows: TGTGCCAGCAGCGGCCTACTAGCGGGGGGGTCTAATGAGCAGTTCTTC. It encodes CASSGLLAGGSNEQFF.

The chain joins TRBV7-2 to TRBJ1-4, with 7 bases lining up with TRBD1. This CDR3 contains 15 residues. Germline values: CDR1 SGHTA, CDR2 FQGNSA. V gave up 5 bases and J gave up 3 bases; unmatched junction bases: 6. CDR3 region: CASSRGGGPNEKLFF. CDR3 nucleotides: TGTGCCAGCAGCCGAGGGGGCGGTCCTAATGAAAAACTGTTTTTT.

There are a few counts of this clonotype. The rearrangement uses TRBV20-1 and TRBJ2-7; 10 nucleotides line up with TRBD1. Losses at the gene ends were 0 bases for V and 2 bases for J; bases not matched to a gene: 4. Per germline, CDR1 DFQATT and CDR2 SNEGSKA (reference sequence). The length of the CDR3 is 15 residues. CDR3 loop: CSAREGTGEAYEQYF. DNA of the CDR3: TGCAGTGCTAGAGAAGGGACAGGGGAAGCCTACGAGCAGTACTTC.

The gene calls are TRBV21-1 and TRBJ2-2; the DNA was not used to check the table's D call, TRBD1. TRBV21-1 is a recognized pseudogene. The CDR3 contains 17 residues. The CDR3 loop is CASSISSGAMNTGELFF. In nucleotides, the CDR3 is TGTGCCAGCAGCATAAGCTCGGGGGCTATGAACACCGGGGAGCTGTTTTTT.